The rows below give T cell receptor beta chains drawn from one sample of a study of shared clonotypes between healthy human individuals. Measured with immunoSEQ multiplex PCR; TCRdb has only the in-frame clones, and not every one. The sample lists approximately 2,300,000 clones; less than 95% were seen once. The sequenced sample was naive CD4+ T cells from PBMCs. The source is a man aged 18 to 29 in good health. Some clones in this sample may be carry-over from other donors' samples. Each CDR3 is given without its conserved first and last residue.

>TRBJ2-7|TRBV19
ASSIEQGTYEQY
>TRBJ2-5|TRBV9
ASSPGLEETQY
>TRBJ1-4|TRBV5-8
ASSSDKTNEKLF
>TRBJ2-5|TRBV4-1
ASSLLLRETQY
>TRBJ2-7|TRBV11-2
ASSFRDRSHEQY
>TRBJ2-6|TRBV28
ASRAGGAPAGANVLT
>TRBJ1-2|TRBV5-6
ASSLVAGPYGYT
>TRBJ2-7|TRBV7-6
ASSLSPGGYEQY
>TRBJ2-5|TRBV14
ASSPATLGTQY
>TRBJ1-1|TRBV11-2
ASSLSSGNTEAF
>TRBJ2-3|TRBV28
ASRVGPPDTQY
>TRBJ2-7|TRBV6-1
ASSEVGYEQY
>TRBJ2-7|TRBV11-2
ASSLVSGSYEQY
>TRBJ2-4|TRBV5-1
ASSQTGSDIQY
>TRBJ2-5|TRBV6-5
ASSYNRAGETQY
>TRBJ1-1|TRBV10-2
ASSVFGGNTEAF
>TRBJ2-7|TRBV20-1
SARANEQY
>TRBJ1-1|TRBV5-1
ASSLEVGWNTEAF
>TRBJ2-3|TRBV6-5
SGLSTDTQY
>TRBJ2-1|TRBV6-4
ASSSTRSGSEQF
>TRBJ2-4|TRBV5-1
ASSLKADLAKNIQY
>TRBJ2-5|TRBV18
ASSPPGRETQY
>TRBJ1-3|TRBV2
ASRYLQGSSGNTIY
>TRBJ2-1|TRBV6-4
ASSDNNEQF
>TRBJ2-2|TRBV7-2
ASSLGPGGTGELF
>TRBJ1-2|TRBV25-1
ASTQWGYGYT
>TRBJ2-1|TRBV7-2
ASSPPTSINEQF
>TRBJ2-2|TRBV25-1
ASSDQGGFVGELF
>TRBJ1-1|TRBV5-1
ASSIGGKTEAF
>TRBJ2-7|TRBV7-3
ASSSEAGTYEQY
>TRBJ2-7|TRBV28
ASSFSAGAFYEQY
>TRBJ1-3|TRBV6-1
ASSEAWGRGNTIY
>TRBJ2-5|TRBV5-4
ASSALGLREETQY
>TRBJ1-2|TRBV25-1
ASSEGLEGYT
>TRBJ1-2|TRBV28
ASKWDRANYGYT
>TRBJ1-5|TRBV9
ASSYGPSNQPQH
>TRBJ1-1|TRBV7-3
ASSFKSNTEAF
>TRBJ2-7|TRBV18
ASSPSSGDYEQY
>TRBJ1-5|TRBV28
ASSTPGQGFQPQH
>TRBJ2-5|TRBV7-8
ASSFLYVGTWETQY
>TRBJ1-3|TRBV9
ASSGQGAGGNTIY
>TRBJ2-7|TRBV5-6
ASRGSGQGYEQY
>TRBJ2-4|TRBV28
ASSSQEGSGAKNIQY
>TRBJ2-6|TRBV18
ASEKTRVRDGANVLT
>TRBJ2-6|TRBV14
ASSERRGPGANVLT
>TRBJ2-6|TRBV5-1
ASSPDFSGANVLT
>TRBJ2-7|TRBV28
ASSLGGSYEQY
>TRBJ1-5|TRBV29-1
SVGLTGVSLFQPQH
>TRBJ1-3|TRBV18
ASSPASGTGGRSGNTIY
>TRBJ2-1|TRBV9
ASSVDGTYYNEQF
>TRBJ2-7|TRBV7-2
ASSLGLVPEQY
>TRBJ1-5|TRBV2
ASSERNQPQH